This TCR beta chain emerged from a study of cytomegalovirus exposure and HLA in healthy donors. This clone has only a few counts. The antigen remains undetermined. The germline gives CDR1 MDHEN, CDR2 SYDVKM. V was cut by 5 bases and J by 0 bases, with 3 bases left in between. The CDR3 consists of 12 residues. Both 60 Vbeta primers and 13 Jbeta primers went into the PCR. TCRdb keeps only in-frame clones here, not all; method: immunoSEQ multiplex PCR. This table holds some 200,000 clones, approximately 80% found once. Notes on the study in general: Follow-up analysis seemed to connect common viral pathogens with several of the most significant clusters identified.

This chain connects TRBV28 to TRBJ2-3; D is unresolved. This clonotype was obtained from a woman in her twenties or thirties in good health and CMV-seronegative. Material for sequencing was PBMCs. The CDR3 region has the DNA TGTGCCAGCAGTGCGAGCACAGATACGCAGTATTTT. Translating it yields CASSASTDTQYF.